This TCR beta chain was captured by sequencing in a study of shared clonotypes between healthy human individuals. Worth noting for this clone: Its ends do not fully match the called genes, so a read error is possible.

As processed by the authors: Filtering differed for immunoSEQ, which gave only junction sequences without quality scores. Repertoires were generated with immunoSEQ multiplex PCR, while TCRdb's copy carries only in-frame clones and drops some. V, J and clone size derive from that table, while D and trimming were established from the DNA sequence. The sample yields about a million clones, about 70% seen once. Looked up from germline, CDR1 is SNHLY and CDR2 is FYNNEI. CDR3 size: 11 residues. All donors were healthy HIV-negative adults lacking recent acute infections or vaccinations. The sequence came from a man younger than 30 in good health. The chain recombines TRBV2 with TRBJ2-7; 9 nucleotides line up with TRBD1. What was sequenced was memory CD4+ T cells sorted from blood. Subset in this sample: CD45RA-negative fraction. The CDR3 region has the DNA TGTGCCAGCAGTGAATTGGGACAGGGATGGTTC. It yields the protein CASSELGQGWF.